Listed below are T cell receptor beta chains from one sample, sequenced in a study of blood T cell repertoires in COVID-19. Here immunoSEQ multiplex PCR was the method, and the copy in TCRdb shows in-frame clones only, minus some. In the table there are roughly 210,000 clones, roughly 84% of which are singletons. Material for sequencing was PBMCs or T cells enriched from blood (not recorded which). The receptors stem from a man in his thirties or forties in a cohort exposed to, infected with or recovered from COVID-19 (not recorded which). The conserved cysteine and the conserved F or W are not part of the CDR3 here. The D gene is left open where the match is weak.

12	TRBV4-3	.	ASSQDRANYEQY
12	TRBV7-9	TRBD2	ASSPRGRAVEQY
13	TRBV4-1	TRBD2	ASSLRAGFTDTQY
15	TRBV24-1	.	ATSDPQQGTGTDTQY
14	TRBV7-9	.	ASSPRGTKGIYEQY
12	TRBV2	TRBD1	ASSGDRGDSPLH
14	TRBV7-2	TRBD2	ASGPPGTSGFYEQY
13	TRBV7-7	.	ASSSGLSSYNEQF
15	TRBV4-2	TRBD1	ASGLLNTGGDHYEQY
12	TRBV14	TRBD2	ASTKAGGGNEQF
12	TRBV6-5	TRBD1	ASTGQASYNEQF
13	TRBV29-1	TRBD1	SVMAGQGEANEQF
14	TRBV9	.	ASSAYIGTFAYEQF
16	TRBV5-1	.	ASSSLAGGKVGKETQY
12	TRBV27	TRBD2	ASKLAGVPDTQY
11	TRBV5-6	.	ASRDRVNTEAF
11	TRBV12-3/TRBV12-4	TRBD1	ASSFRQGVGYT
12	TRBV27	.	ASSLYRDLDEQF
11	TRBV12-3/TRBV12-4	.	ASSLAGVYEQY
16	TRBV7-8	.	ASSPSGSAESRANVLT
14	TRBV28	TRBD2	ASSFLASGRFGELF
13	TRBV3-1/TRBV3-2	TRBD1	ASSLRTGYTGELF